A single sample gave rise to the 3 T cell receptor beta chains below, sequenced in a study of shared clonotypes between healthy human individuals. Libraries were prepared by immunoSEQ multiplex PCR; TCRdb keeps only in-frame clonotypes and omits some of them. The sample has over 850,000 clones; roughly 74% are singletons. Material: memory CD4+ T cells from PBMCs. The subset was: CD45RA-negative fraction. The receptors here all came from a man younger than 30 in good health. Some clones in this sample may be carry-over from other donors' samples.

This chain joins TRBV19 and TRBJ2-5; TRBD2 might be the D (5 bases). The germline V gene has CDR1 LNHDA and CDR2 SQIVND (reference sequence). V was clipped by 9 bases and J by 5 bases, with 13 bases between them. This CDR3 contains 12 residues. The CDR3 protein is CASAKGGETQYF. CDR3 bases: TGTGCCAGCGCAAAGGGCGGGGAGACCCAGTACTTC.

J is TRBJ1-2 and V is TRBV5-1, with D perhaps matching TRBD1 (6 bases). CDR1 is SGHRS, CDR2 YFSETQ, per germline. The CDR3 sequence is 14 residues long. Trimming pared 4 bases from V and 2 bases from J, leaving 12 bases between. In DNA form, the CDR3 reads TGCGCCAGCAGCCCCGGGACACCGAACTATGGCTACACCTTC. Protein sequence: CASSPGTPNYGYTF.

This chain connects TRBV9 to TRBJ1-3; TRBD1 aligns across 7 bases. Germline V lookup: CDR1 SGDLS, CDR2 YYNGEE. CDR3 length: 15 residues. V dropped 5 bases and J dropped 2; count of bases not matched to a gene: 7. CDR3 sequence reads: CASSHRGNPGNTIYF. The CDR3 nucleotides read TGTGCCAGCAGTCACAGGGGCAACCCTGGAAACACCATATATTTT.